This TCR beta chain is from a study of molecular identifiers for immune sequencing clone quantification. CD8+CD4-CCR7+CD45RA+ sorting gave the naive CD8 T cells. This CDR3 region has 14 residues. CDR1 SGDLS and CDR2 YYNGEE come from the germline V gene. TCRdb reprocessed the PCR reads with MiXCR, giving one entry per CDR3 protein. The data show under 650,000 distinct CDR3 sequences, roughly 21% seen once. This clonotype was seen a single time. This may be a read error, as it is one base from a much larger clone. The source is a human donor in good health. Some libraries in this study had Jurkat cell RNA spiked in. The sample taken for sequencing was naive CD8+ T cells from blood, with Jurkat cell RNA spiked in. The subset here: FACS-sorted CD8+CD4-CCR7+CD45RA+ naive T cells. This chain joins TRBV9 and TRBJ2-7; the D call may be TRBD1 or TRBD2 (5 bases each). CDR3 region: CAGSVSPGANEQYF. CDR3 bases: TGTGCCGGCAGCGTAAGCCCCGGGGCGAACGAGCAGTACTTC.